This paragraph reports one T cell receptor beta chain. These data come from a study of blood T cell repertoires in COVID-19. In the original analysis: Quantification of nucleated cells was approximated via reference gene primer amplification. Profiling relied on immunoSEQ multiplex PCR, and the TCRdb table lists in-frame clones only, not all of them. That table supplies the V and J calls and clone size; D and trimming were determined from the DNA. Among about 210,000 clones listed, 81% were seen once. The CDR3 has 13 amino acids. V shed 6 bases and J shed 9 bases, with 15 bases lying between them. Germline assignment: CDR1 MDHEN and CDR2 SYDVKM.

The sample consisted of PBMCs or T cells enriched from blood (not recorded which). V usage is TRBV28 and J usage is TRBJ1-5; D possibly corresponds to TRBD1 (6 bases). The receptor comes from a woman in her 50s with acute COVID-19. The CDR3 region is CASRLSRGGPQHF. CDR3 DNA sequence: TGTGCCAGCAGACTCTCAAGAGGGGGGCCCCAGCATTTT.